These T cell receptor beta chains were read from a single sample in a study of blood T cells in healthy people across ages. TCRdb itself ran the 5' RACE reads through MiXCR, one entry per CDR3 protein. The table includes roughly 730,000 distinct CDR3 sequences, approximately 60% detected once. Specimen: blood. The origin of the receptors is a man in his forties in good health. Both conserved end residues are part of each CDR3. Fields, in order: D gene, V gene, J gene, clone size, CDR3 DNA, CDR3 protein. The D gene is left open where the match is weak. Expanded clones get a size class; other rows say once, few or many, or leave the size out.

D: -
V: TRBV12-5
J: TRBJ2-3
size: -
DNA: TGTGCTAGTGGCAAAGACAGAACCACAGATACGCAGTATTTT
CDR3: CASGKDRTTDTQYF

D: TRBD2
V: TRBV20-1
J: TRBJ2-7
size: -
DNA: TGCAGTGCTACCTCCGGACTAGCGGCTTACGAGCAGTACTTC
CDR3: CSATSGLAAYEQYF

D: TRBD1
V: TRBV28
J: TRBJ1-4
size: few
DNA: TGTGCCAGCAGTTTACCGGGACAGGGAATCGCAACTAATGAAAAACTGTTTTTT
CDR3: CASSLPGQGIATNEKLFF

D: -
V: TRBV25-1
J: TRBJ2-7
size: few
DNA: TGTGCCAGCAGTGCGGGGGTCTACGAGCAGTACTTC
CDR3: CASSAGVYEQYF

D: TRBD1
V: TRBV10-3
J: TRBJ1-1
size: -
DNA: TGTGCCGTGGGACAGGGGATCGGCACTGAAGCTTTCTTT
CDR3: CAVGQGIGTEAFF

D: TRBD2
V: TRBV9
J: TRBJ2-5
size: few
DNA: TGTGCCAGCAGTCAGGACGGTGGGAGCGGGGGGGCTGTCGAGACCCAGTACTTC
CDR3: CASSQDGGSGGAVETQYF

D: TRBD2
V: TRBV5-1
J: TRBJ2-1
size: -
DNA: TGCGCCAGCAGTCAGTTGGGGACTACGCCATTGCATGAGCAGTTCTTC
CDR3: CASSQLGTTPLHEQFF

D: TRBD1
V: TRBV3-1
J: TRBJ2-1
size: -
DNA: TGTGCCAGCAGCCAAGAAGGACAGGGGTATGATGAGCAGTTCTTC
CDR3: CASSQEGQGYDEQFF

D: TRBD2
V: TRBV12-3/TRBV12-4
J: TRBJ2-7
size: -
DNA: TGTGCCAGCACCCTACAAGCGGGACTAGCTTACGAGCAGTACTTC
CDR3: CASTLQAGLAYEQYF

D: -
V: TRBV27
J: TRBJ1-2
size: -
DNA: TGTGCCAGCAGGAGGGGGGCAGGTGGCTACACCTTC
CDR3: CASRRGAGGYTF

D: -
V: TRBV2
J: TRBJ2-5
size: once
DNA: TGTGCCGTCAGGGTGCAAGAGACCCAGTACTTC
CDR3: CAVRVQETQYF

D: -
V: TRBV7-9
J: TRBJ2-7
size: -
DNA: TGTGCCAGCAGCTTATATGGACAGACCAGCTCCTACGAGCAGTACTTC
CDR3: CASSLYGQTSSYEQYF

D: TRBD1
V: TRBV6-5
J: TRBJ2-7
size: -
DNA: TGTGCCAGCAGCTCCGACAGGGCCCTCTACGAGCAGTACTTC
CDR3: CASSSDRALYEQYF

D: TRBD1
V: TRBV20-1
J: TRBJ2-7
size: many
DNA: TGCAGTGCTAGAGGGACAGGAGAGTACGAGCAGTACTTC
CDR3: CSARGTGEYEQYF

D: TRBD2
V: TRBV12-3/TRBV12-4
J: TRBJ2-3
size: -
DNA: TGTGCCAGCAGTCCGAGCGGGAGGGCCTATTCAGCCCATACGCAGTATTTT
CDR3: CASSPSGRAYSAHTQYF

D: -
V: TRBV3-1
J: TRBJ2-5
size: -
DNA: TGTGCCAGCAGCCAATCGCCCCTTCTTGAGCAGTACTTC
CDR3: CASSQSPLLEQYF

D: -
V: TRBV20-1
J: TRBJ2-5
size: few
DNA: TGCAGCCTCCGCGTGGCTCCGGGGGAGACCCAGTACTTC
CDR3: CSLRVAPGETQYF

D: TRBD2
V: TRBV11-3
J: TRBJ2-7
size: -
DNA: TGTGCCAGCAGCTTAGTAACTAGCGGGGACGAGCAGTACTTC
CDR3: CASSLVTSGDEQYF

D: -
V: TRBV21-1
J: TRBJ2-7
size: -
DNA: TGTGCCAGCAGCGCCCCCCGGTACTTC
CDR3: CASSAPRYF

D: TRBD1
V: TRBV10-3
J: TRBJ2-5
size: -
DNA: TGTGCCATCAGTGCTCAGGACAGGGGGCTTGGGGAGACCCAGTACTTC
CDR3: CAISAQDRGLGETQYF

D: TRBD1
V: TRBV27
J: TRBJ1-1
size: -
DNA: TGTGCCAGCAGTATAACAACAGGGGCCAGGGCTTTCTTT
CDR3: CASSITTGARAFF

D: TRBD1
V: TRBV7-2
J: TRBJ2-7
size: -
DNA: TGTGCCAGCAGCCTACAGGGGGGACTTGAGTACGAGCAGTACTTC
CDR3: CASSLQGGLEYEQYF

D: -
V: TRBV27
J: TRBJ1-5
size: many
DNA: TGTGCCAGCGGTTATACAGGGAATCCGCCCCAGCATTTT
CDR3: CASGYTGNPPQHF

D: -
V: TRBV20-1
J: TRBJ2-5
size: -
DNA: TGCAGTGCCGAATCCAGGACAGTAGGGGGAGAGACCCAGTACTTC
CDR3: CSAESRTVGGETQYF

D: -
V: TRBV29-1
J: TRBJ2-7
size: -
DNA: TGCAGCGTTGCCAGGGACGGCTACGAGCAGTACTTC
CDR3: CSVARDGYEQYF

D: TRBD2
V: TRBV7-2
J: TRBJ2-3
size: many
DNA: TGTGCCAGCAGCCCAACTAGCGGGGACACAGATACGCAGTATTTT
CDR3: CASSPTSGDTDTQYF

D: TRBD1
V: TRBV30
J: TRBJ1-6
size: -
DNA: TGTGCCTGGAGTGTCGACAGGGTGAATTCACCCCTCCACTTT
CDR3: CAWSVDRVNSPLHF

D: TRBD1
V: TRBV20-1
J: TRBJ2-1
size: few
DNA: TGCAGTGCTAAAAGCCGCCGGGACAGGTTTTCGAATGAGCAGTTCTTC
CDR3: CSAKSRRDRFSNEQFF

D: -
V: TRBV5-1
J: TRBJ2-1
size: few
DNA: TGCGCCAGCAGCTCGGTTGGGGGCGATGAGCAGTTCTTC
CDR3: CASSSVGGDEQFF

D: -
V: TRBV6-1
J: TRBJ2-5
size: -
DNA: TGTGCCAGCAGTGAAGGCCTTGCCGGGGGAGCTAAAGAGACCCGGTACTTC
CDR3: CASSEGLAGGAKETRYF

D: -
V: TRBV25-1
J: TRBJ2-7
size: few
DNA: TGTGCCAGCAGGGGCCAGGGGAGCTACGAGCAGTACTTC
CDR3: CASRGQGSYEQYF

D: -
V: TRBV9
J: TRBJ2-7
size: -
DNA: TGTGCCAGCAGCGTAGGGGACGGGTACGAGCAGTACTTC
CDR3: CASSVGDGYEQYF

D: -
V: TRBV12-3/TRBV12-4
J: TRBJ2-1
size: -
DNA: TGTGCCAGCAGTTACGGGCCGGGCACCCTCGACAATGAGCAGTTCTTC
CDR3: CASSYGPGTLDNEQFF